The clone carrying this TCR beta chain is a singleton in its sample. Its specificity is unknown. Measured with immunoSEQ multiplex PCR; TCRdb has only the in-frame clones, and not every one. The repertoire holds tens of thousands of clones, with roughly nine tenths as singletons. The sample belongs to a study of OX40 agonist ivuxolimab in advanced cancers. Overall study context: Partial responses occurred in three patients (one hepatocellular carcinoma, two cutaneous melanoma). Study-wide results and caveats: At doses 0.1 to 3.0 mg/kg, CD4+ and CD8+ clones expanded.

The germline gives CDR1 SNHLY, CDR2 FYNNEI. Trimming shortened V by 5 bases and J by 5 bases, and 10 bases separated the two germline ends. This CDR3 comprises 13 residues. The V gene is TRBV2, the J gene TRBJ2-1; no clear D. This specimen was CD4+ or CD8+ T cells sorted from blood, taken in a trial of the OX40 agonist ivuxolimab. This TCR was sampled from an adult with an advanced solid tumor such as melanoma, head and neck, liver or kidney cancer. CDR3 amino acids: CASSRLRNNEQFF. CDR3 nucleotide sequence: TGTGCCAGCAGTCGGCTCAGAAACAATGAGCAGTTCTTC. The variable domain in full, completed from reference TRBV2 and TRBJ2-1, reads EPEVTQTPSHQVTQMGQEVILRCVPISNHLYFYWYRQILGQKVEFLVSFYNNEISEKSEIFDDQFSVERPDGSNFTLKIRSTKLEDSAMYFCASSRLRNNEQFFGPGTRLTVL.